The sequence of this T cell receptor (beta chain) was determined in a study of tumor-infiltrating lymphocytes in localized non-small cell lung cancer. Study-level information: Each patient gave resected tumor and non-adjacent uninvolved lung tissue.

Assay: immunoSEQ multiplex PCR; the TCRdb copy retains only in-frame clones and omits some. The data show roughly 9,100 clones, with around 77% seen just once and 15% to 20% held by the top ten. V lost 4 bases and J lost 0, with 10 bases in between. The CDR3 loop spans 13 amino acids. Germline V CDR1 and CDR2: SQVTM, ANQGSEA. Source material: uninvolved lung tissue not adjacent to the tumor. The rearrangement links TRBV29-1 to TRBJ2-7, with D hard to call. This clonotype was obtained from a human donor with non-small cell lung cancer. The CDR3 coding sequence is TGCAGCGTTGGATATCAGGCCTCCTACGAGCAGTACTTC. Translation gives CSVGYQASYEQYF.